This T cell receptor beta chain is drawn from a study of blood T cell repertoires in COVID-19. Assay: immunoSEQ multiplex PCR; the TCRdb copy retains only in-frame clones and omits some. Of approximately 200,000 clones listed, about 82% are singletons. The J segment lost 6 bases and the V segment lost 3 bases, leaving 10 bases of the junction unmatched. This CDR3 region has 15 residues. Per the germline V gene, CDR1 is LNHDA and CDR2 is SQIVND (reference sequence). This clonotype was sampled from a woman in her twenties or thirties with acute or convalescent COVID-19. Sequencing was done on a sample of peripheral blood. The chain has TRBV19 and TRBJ1-1, with 7 bases fitting TRBD1. The CDR3: CASSIQTGRVPEAFF. CDR3 bases: TGTGCCAGTAGTATTCAGACAGGGCGAGTGCCTGAAGCTTTCTTT.